The 2 T cell receptor beta chains below were found in one sample sequenced in a study of T cell repertoires and HLA-DP antigens. No antigens are known for them. Produced via immunoSEQ multiplex PCR; TCRdb's table is partial and in-frame only. Of about 73,000 clones listed, around 80% were seen once; the top ten hold approximately 1.4%. The specimen was CD4+ T cells from PBMCs. These TCRs come from a man aged 60-69 years in good health and CMV-seronegative.

This clone was recorded once. The rearrangement links TRBV4-1 to TRBJ2-5; D perhaps matches TRBD1 (5 bases). Germline loops: CDR1 MGHRA, CDR2 YSYEKL. The CDR3 contains 13 residues. V shed 1 base and J shed 7 bases, with 10 bases lying between them. CDR3: CASSQGQFGTQYF. CDR3 DNA sequence: TGCGCCAGCAGCCAAGGACAGTTCGGGACCCAGTACTTC.

This chain connects TRBV14 to TRBJ2-3; 8 nucleotides line up with TRBD1. Germline CDR1 SGHDN, CDR2 FVKESK. V lost 5 bases to trimming and J lost 2 bases; unmatched junction nucleotides: 6. This CDR3 region has 15 residues. The DNA of the CDR3 is TGTGCCAGCAGCGCCGACAGGGGACTCACAGATACGCAGTATTTT. As protein: CASSADRGLTDTQYF.